This T cell receptor (beta chain) appears in the sequencing data of a study of Ad26.COV2.S vaccination and SARS-CoV-2 variants. At the level of the study: Ad26.COV2.S given intramuscularly, once or twice 56 days apart.

The germline gives CDR1 SGHAT, CDR2 FQDESV (reference sequence). Trimming took off 0 bases at V and 11 bases at J, with 11 bases between the two ends. The CDR3 consists of 13 residues. TCRdb keeps only in-frame clones here, not all; method: immunoSEQ multiplex PCR. The sample shows about 480,000 clones, around 90% of them seen only once. Regarding treatment: some 19 received Ad26.COV2.S at low or high dose, single or two shots; 5 received placebo; per-sample allocation not given. Sampling was performed 63 days after the first vaccine or placebo injection. The vaccine antigen was prefusion-stabilized Wuhan SARS-CoV-2 spike.

This sequence joins TRBV11-1 and TRBJ2-4; D possibly uses TRBD1 or TRBD2 (5 bases each). This sequence originates from a person between 18 and 60 years old who received the Ad26.COV2.S COVID-19 vaccine or a placebo. The source material was peripheral blood, sampled in a trial of Ad26.COV2.S vaccine versus placebo. The CDR3 nucleotides are TGTGCCAGCAGCTTAGCGGGGGTTGGACTTCAGTACTTC. Protein sequence: CASSLAGVGLQYF.